A single sample gave rise to the 10 T cell receptor beta chains below, sequenced in a study of vaccination effects on CD4 cells after COVID-19. TCRdb keeps only in-frame clones here, not all; method: immunoSEQ multiplex PCR. The profile shows tens of thousands of clones, around 73% of them singletons. Antigen specificity for these receptors is unknown. Antigen-specific CD4+ T cells were expanded with viral peptide pools in the ViraFEST assay before sequencing. Cells that had been cultured for 10 days were the source of isolated CD4+ T cells. Two doses of either BNT162b2 or mRNA-1273 were given to each participant. The specimen comprised CD4+ T cells from PBMCs cultured with HCoV-229E spike peptides, sampled after COVID-19 vaccination. The receptors derive from a human donor who received a COVID-19 vaccine.

The rearrangement uses TRBV6-2 or TRBV6-3 and TRBJ2-2, with D possibly being TRBD2 (7 bases). Germline lookup yields CDR1 MNHEY and CDR2 SVGEGT. The CDR3 sequence is 14 residues long. V was clipped by 6 bases and J by 5 bases, with 13 bases between them. CDR3 coding DNA: TGTGCCAGCAGCTGGGGAGGGGGAACCGGGGAGCTGTTTTTT. Its translation is CASSWGGGTGELFF.

V is TRBV5-1 and J is TRBJ1-4; D not resolved. CDR1 and CDR2 from the germline V gene are SGHRS and YFSETQ. Trimming cost V 5 bases and J 4 bases, with 15 bases left between them. The CDR3 is 15 residues long. The CDR3 DNA reads as TGCGCCAGCAGTTTGATGACGGGTGGTAATGAAAAACTGTTTTTT. Its translation is CASSLMTGGNEKLFF. The full variable domain, completed using reference TRBV5-1 and TRBJ1-4, is KAGVTQTPRYLIKTRGQQVTLSCSPISGHRSVSWYQQTPGQGLQFLFEYFSETQRNKGNFPGRFSGRQFSNSRSEMNVSTLELGDSALYLCASSLMTGGNEKLFFGSGTQLSVL.

This clone showed up just once. Different DNA sequences within this sample yield the same CDR3. This sequence joins TRBV7-2 and TRBJ2-5; D possibly corresponds to TRBD2 (7 bases). This CDR3 contains 14 residues. CDR1 and CDR2 from the germline V gene are SGHTA and FQGNSA. Trimming removed 0 bases at V and 5 bases at J, with 10 bases between. For the CDR3, the DNA is TGTGCCAGCAGCTTAGCGGGGAGGGGGGAGACCCAGTACTTC. Residues: CASSLAGRGETQYF. Full variable domain (missing parts from reference TRBV7-2 and TRBJ2-5): GAGVSQSPSNKVTEKGKDVELRCDPISGHTALYWYRQSLGQGLEFLIYFQGNSAPDKSGLPSDRFSAERTGGSVSTLTIQRTQQEDSAVYLCASSLAGRGETQYFGPGTRLLVL.

CDR3 loop: CASRERDLETQYF. For the CDR3, the DNA is TGTGCCAGTAGAGAGCGGGACCTTGAGACCCAGTACTTC. The chain recombines TRBV19 with TRBJ2-5; 7 nucleotides align to TRBD2. The germline CDR1 and CDR2 sequences are LNHDA and SQIVND (reference sequence). This CDR3 spans 13 amino acids. The V and J ends lost 6 bases and 5 bases, in that order; junction bases with no gene match: 6.

In this sample, this clone turned up once. The same CDR3 is also encoded by other DNA sequences in this sample. This rearrangement joins TRBV24-1 to TRBJ2-1, with 10 bases identical to TRBD1. Germline V gene lookup returns CDR1 KGHDR and CDR2 SFDVKD. V gave up 4 bases and J gave up 4 bases; unmatched junction bases: 6. This CDR3 is built from 16 residues. The CDR3 nucleotides read TGTGCCACCAGTGACCCCGGACAGGGGGGATACAATGAGCAGTTCTTC. Translated: CATSDPGQGGYNEQFF.

The chain couples TRBV5-1 to TRBJ2-3, with D uncertain. The CDR3 has 15 amino acids. CDR1 is SGHRS and CDR2 is YFSETQ in the germline V gene. Deletions cut 2 bases from V and 1 base from J, with 11 bases between. The CDR3 nucleotides read TGCGCCAGCAGCTTAAGAGGATCCGGCACAGATACGCAGTATTTT. Protein product: CASSLRGSGTDTQYF.

The chain uses TRBV29-1 and TRBJ1-1; D call uncertain. Germline CDR1 reads SQVTM; CDR2 reads ANQGSEA. CDR3 size: 14 residues. Trimming removed 4 bases from V and 1 base from J, with 13 bases in between. The CDR3 coding sequence is TGCAGCGTTGCCCGGCCCGGCGGGAACACTGAAGCTTTCTTT. This codes for CSVARPGGNTEAFF.

The rearrangement joins TRBV24-1 to TRBJ1-3; no clear D. Between the trimmed V and J ends, which lost 0 bases and 1 base, there was a span of 6 bases. This CDR3 has 15 amino acids. CDR1 is KGHDR and CDR2 is SFDVKD in the germline V gene. Here the CDR3 reads CATSDLPLSGNTIYF. The CDR3 DNA is TGTGCCACCAGTGATTTGCCCCTATCTGGAAACACCATATATTTT.

The V and J genes are TRBV30 and TRBJ1-2; 9 bases agree with TRBD1. Per the germline V gene, CDR1 is GTSNPN and CDR2 is SVGIG (reference sequence). With 0 bases clipped from V and 2 bases from J, the junction kept 4 bases outside the gene matches. The CDR3 runs 15 residues. The CDR3 protein is CAWSVQQGANYGYTF. In DNA form, the CDR3 reads TGTGCCTGGAGTGTCCAACAGGGGGCGAACTATGGCTACACCTTC.

The V call is TRBV6-6, the J call TRBJ2-3; D is possibly TRBD2 (7 bases). The germline V gene encodes CDR1 MNHNY and CDR2 SVGAGI (reference sequence). The V and J ends lost 5 bases and 1 base respectively, with 25 bases between them. This CDR3 spans 19 amino acids. Here the CDR3 DNA reads TGTGCCAGCAGTCCTCGTGGGCAGGGGAGGCTAGCGGGCACAGATACGCAGTATTTT. Its protein product is CASSPRGQGRLAGTDTQYF.